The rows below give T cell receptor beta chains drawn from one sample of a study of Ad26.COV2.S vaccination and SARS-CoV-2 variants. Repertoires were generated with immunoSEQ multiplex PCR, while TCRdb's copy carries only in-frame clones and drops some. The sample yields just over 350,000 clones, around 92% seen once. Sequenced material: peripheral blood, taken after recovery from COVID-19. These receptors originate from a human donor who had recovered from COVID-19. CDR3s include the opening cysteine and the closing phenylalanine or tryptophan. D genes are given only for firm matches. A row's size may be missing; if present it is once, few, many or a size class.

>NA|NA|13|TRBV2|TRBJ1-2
CASSVPGQNGYTF
TGTGCCAGCAGTGTCCCGGGACAAAATGGCTACACCTTC
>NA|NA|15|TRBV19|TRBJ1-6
CASTIASSYNSPLHF
TGTGCCAGTACAATAGCGAGCTCCTATAATTCACCCCTCCACTTT
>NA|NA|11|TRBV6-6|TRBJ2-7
CASSPNYEQYF
TGTGCCAGCAGCCCCAACTACGAGCAGTACTTC
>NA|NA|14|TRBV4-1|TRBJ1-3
CASSRLSSGNTIYF
TGCGCCAGCAGCCGCCTGAGCTCTGGAAACACCATATATTTT
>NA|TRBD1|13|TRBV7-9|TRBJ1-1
CASSRDRGDEAFF
TGTGCCAGCAGCCGGGACAGGGGGGACGAAGCTTTCTTT
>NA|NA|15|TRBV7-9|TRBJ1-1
CASSLAREWGTEAFF
TGTGCCAGCAGCTTAGCGAGGGAGTGGGGCACTGAAGCTTTCTTT
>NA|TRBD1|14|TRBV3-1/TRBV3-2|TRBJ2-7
CASSRVKGAYEQYF
TGTGCCAGCAGCCGCGTAAAGGGGGCTTACGAGCAGTACTTC
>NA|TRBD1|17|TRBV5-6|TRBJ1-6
CASSPVRSRGLGSPLHF
TGTGCCAGCAGCCCGGTCCGATCCAGGGGGCTAGGTTCACCCCTCCACTTT
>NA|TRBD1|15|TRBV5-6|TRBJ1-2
CASSQADRGREGYTF
TGTGCCAGCAGCCAAGCTGACAGGGGGCGCGAGGGCTACACCTTC
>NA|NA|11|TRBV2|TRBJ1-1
CASSGQGKAFF
TGTGCCAGCAGTGGCCAGGGGAAGGCTTTCTTT
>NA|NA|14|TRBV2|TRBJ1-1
CASSVWVLNTEAFF
TGTGCCAGCAGTGTATGGGTTTTGAACACTGAAGCTTTCTTT
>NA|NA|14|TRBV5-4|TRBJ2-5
CASSLGGGAETQYF
TGTGCCAGCAGCTTAGGAGGGGGGGCAGAGACCCAGTACTTC
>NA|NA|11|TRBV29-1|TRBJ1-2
CSAVEREGYTF
TGCAGCGCTGTGGAGAGGGAAGGCTACACCTTC
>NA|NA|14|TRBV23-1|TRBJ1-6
CASSLGHYNSPLHF
TGCGCCAGCTCCCTGGGCCACTATAATTCACCCCTCCACTTT
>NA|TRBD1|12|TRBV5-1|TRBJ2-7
CASQRDRDEQYF
TGCGCCAGCCAAAGGGACAGGGACGAGCAGTACTTC
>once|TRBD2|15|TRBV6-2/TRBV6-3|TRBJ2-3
CASSWSGDSTDTQYF
TGTGCCAGCAGCTGGAGCGGGGATAGCACAGATACGCAGTATTTT
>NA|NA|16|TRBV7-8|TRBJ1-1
CASRWDRERGHTEAFF
TGTGCCAGCAGATGGGACCGGGAAAGGGGTCACACTGAAGCTTTCTTT
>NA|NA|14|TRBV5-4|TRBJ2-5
CASSLAGVGETQYF
TGTGCCAGCAGCTTGGCGGGGGTTGGGGAGACCCAGTACTTC
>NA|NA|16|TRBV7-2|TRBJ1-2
CASSLGQPRANYGYTF
TGTGCCAGCAGCTTAGGACAGCCCCGAGCTAACTATGGCTACACCTTC
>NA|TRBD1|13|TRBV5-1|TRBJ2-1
CASRDGTVNEQFF
TGCGCCAGCAGAGACGGGACAGTCAATGAGCAGTTCTTC
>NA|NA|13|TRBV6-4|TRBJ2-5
CASSGQVQETQYF
TGTGCCAGCAGTGGACAGGTGCAAGAGACCCAGTACTTC
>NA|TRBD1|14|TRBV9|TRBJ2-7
CASSPRDRGYEQYF
TGTGCCAGCAGCCCGCGGGACAGGGGTTACGAGCAGTACTTC
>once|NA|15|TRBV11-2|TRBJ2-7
CASSPGTAWTYEQYF
TGTGCCAGCAGCCCCGGGACGGCCTGGACCTACGAGCAGTACTTC
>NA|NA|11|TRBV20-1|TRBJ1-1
CSAGGGTEAFF
TGCAGTGCGGGTGGGGGCACTGAAGCTTTCTTT
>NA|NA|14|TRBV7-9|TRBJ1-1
CASSLKPMNTEAFF
TGTGCCAGCAGCTTAAAGCCAATGAACACTGAAGCTTTCTTT
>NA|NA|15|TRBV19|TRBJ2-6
CASSSDTPGANVLTF
TGTGCCAGTAGTTCCGACACCCCTGGGGCCAACGTCCTGACTTTC
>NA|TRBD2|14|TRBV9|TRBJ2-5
CASSASGGEETQYF
TGTGCCAGCAGCGCTAGCGGGGGCGAAGAGACCCAGTACTTC
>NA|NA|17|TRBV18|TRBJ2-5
CASSPPGLLGPGQTQYF
TGTGCCAGCTCACCACCGGGGTTGCTAGGTCCGGGGCAGACCCAGTACTTC
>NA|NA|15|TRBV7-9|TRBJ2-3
CASSQTGTSTDTQYF
TGTGCCAGCAGCCAGACAGGGACTAGCACAGATACGCAGTATTTT
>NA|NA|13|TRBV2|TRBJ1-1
CASSAFFATEAFF
TGTGCCAGCAGTGCCTTTTTCGCCACTGAAGCTTTCTTT
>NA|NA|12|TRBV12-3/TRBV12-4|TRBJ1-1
CASSWQGREAFF
TGTGCCAGCAGTTGGCAGGGCCGCGAAGCTTTCTTT
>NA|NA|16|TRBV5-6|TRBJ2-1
CASSLEQSSGYNEQFF
TGTGCCAGCAGCTTGGAACAGTCTAGTGGATACAATGAGCAGTTCTTC
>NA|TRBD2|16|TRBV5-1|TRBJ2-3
CASSFGGESTTDTQYF
TGCGCCAGCAGCTTCGGGGGGGAAAGTACCACAGATACGCAGTATTTT
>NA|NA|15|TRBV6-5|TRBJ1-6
CASNRAGMGNSPLHF
TGTGCCAGCAACCGGGCAGGGATGGGGAATTCACCCCTCCACTTT
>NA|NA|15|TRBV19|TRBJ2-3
CASSSKTGRTDTQYF
TGTGCCAGTAGTAGCAAGACAGGCCGCACAGATACGCAGTATTTT
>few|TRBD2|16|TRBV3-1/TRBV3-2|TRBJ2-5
CASSQDRAGGEETQYF
TGTGCCAGCAGCCAAGATAGAGCGGGGGGGGAAGAGACCCAGTACTTC
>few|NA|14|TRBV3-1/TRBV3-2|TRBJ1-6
CASSQALGNSPLHF
TGTGCCAGCAGCCAAGCCCTGGGGAATTCACCCCTCCACTTT
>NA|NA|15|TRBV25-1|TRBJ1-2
CASSAPGQFSGGYTF
TGTGCCAGCAGTGCCCCCGGACAGTTTTCGGGAGGCTACACCTTC
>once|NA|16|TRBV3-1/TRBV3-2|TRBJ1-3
CASSHPWGAAGNTIYF
TGTGCCAGCAGCCATCCCTGGGGGGCGGCTGGAAACACCATATATTTT
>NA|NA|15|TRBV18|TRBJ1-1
CASSPLETMNTEAFF
TGTGCCAGCTCACCTTTAGAGACGATGAACACTGAAGCTTTCTTT
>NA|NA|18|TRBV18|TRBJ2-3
CASSPLFVALGGTDTQYF
TGTGCCAGCTCACCACTATTTGTAGCCCTGGGGGGCACAGATACGCAGTATTTT
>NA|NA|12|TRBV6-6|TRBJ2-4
CASSRGENIQYF
TGTGCCAGCAGCCGTGGAGAAAACATTCAGTACTTC
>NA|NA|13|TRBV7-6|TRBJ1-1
CASSPTVNTEAFF
TGTGCCAGCAGCCCCACGGTGAACACTGAAGCTTTCTTT
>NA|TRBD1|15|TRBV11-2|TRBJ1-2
CASSIRQGTNYGYTF
TGTGCCAGCAGCATCCGACAGGGAACTAACTATGGCTACACCTTC
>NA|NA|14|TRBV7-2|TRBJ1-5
CASRRDSKDQPQHF
TGTGCCAGCAGACGGGACTCAAAGGATCAGCCCCAGCATTTT
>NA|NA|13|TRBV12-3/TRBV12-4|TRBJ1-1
CASSLRGNTEAFF
TGTGCCAGCAGTCTTCGGGGGAACACTGAAGCTTTCTTT
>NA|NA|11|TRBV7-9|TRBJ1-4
CASSLTEKLFF
TGTGCCAGCAGCTTGACCGAAAAACTGTTTTTT
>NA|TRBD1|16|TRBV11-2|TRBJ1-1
CASSLRTGAMNTEAFF
TGTGCCAGCAGCTTAAGGACAGGGGCAATGAACACTGAAGCTTTCTTT